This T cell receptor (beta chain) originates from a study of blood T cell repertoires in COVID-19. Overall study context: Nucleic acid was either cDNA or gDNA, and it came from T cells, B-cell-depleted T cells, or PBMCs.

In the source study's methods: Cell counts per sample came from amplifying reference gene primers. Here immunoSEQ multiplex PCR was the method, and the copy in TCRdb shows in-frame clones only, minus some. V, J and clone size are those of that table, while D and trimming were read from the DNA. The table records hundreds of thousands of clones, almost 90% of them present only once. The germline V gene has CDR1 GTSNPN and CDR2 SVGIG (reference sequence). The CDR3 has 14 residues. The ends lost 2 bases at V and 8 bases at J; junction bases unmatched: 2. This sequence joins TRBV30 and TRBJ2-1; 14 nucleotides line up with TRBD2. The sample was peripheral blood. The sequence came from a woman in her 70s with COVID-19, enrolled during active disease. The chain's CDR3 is CAWSPGLAGDEQFF. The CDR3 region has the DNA TGTGCCTGGAGTCCGGGACTAGCGGGAGATGAGCAGTTCTTC.